This is a list of T cell receptor beta chains from one sample in a study of identical twins. TCRdb independently ran MiXCR on the 5' RACE reads; one entry per CDR3 protein. This repertoire shows 500,000 or so distinct CDR3 sequences, roughly an eighth found once; its top ten account for approximately 0.9%. The data were also submitted as part of a second study, on yellow fever vaccine responses in identical twins.

Sequencing was performed on CD4+ T cells sorted from blood. The receptors derive from a woman aged 18-29 years in good health. Both conserved end residues are part of each CDR3. The order of the fields is D gene, J gene, clone size, V gene, CDR3 protein, CDR3 DNA. The D gene is left open where the match is weak. Expanded clones are given a class, and other clones once, few, many or no size at all.

D gene: TRBD2; J gene: TRBJ2-3; clone size: NA; V gene: TRBV7-9; CDR3 protein: CASSLGAPAGEQYF; CDR3 DNA: TGTGCCAGCAGCTTAGGGGCCCCAGCGGGGGAGCAGTATTTT
D gene: NA; J gene: TRBJ2-1; clone size: NA; V gene: TRBV20-1; CDR3 protein: CSARGQVYNEQFF; CDR3 DNA: TGCAGTGCTAGAGGCCAGGTTTACAATGAGCAGTTCTTC
D gene: TRBD2; J gene: TRBJ2-3; clone size: NA; V gene: TRBV27; CDR3 protein: CASSEAGAGRDTQYF; CDR3 DNA: TGTGCCAGCAGCGAAGCGGGAGCCGGGCGGGATACGCAGTATTTT
D gene: NA; J gene: TRBJ2-3; clone size: NA; V gene: TRBV10-3; CDR3 protein: CAISDSRASGTDTQYF; CDR3 DNA: TGTGCCATCAGTGATAGCCGGGCTAGCGGCACAGATACGCAGTATTTT
D gene: NA; J gene: TRBJ2-4; clone size: few; V gene: TRBV2; CDR3 protein: CASSDAARNIQYF; CDR3 DNA: TGTGCCAGCAGTGATGCGGCCAGAAACATTCAGTACTTC
D gene: TRBD2; J gene: TRBJ2-7; clone size: few; V gene: TRBV7-2; CDR3 protein: CASSPPGLSYEQYF; CDR3 DNA: TGTGCCAGCAGCCCGCCGGGACTAAGCTACGAGCAGTACTTC
D gene: TRBD2; J gene: TRBJ2-5; clone size: few; V gene: TRBV5-1; CDR3 protein: CASSVTKRGGETQYF; CDR3 DNA: TGCGCCAGCAGCGTGACGAAGCGGGGTGGAGAGACCCAGTACTTC
D gene: NA; J gene: TRBJ2-7; clone size: NA; V gene: TRBV5-4; CDR3 protein: CASSLTRGNSYEQYF; CDR3 DNA: TGTGCCAGCAGCTTGACGCGGGGAAACTCCTACGAGCAGTACTTC
D gene: NA; J gene: TRBJ2-5; clone size: NA; V gene: TRBV6-5; CDR3 protein: CASSYLGLHGETQYF; CDR3 DNA: TGTGCCAGCAGTTACTTGGGTCTACACGGGGAGACCCAGTACTTC
D gene: NA; J gene: TRBJ2-1; clone size: NA; V gene: TRBV18; CDR3 protein: CASSLLGDGAYNEQFF; CDR3 DNA: TGTGCCAGCTCACTCCTGGGGGATGGGGCTTACAATGAGCAGTTCTTC
D gene: NA; J gene: TRBJ1-6; clone size: NA; V gene: TRBV7-3; CDR3 protein: CASSPGGTQDSPLHF; CDR3 DNA: TGTGCCAGCAGCCCGGGGGGTACCCAGGATTCACCCCTCCACTTT
D gene: NA; J gene: TRBJ1-5; clone size: NA; V gene: TRBV25-1; CDR3 protein: CASSGRGGFNQPQHF; CDR3 DNA: TGTGCCAGCAGTGGGAGGGGGGGGTTTAATCAGCCCCAGCATTTT
D gene: TRBD2; J gene: TRBJ2-3; clone size: few; V gene: TRBV20-1; CDR3 protein: CSARTSGSTDTQYF; CDR3 DNA: TGCAGTGCTCGGACTAGCGGCAGCACAGATACGCAGTATTTT
D gene: NA; J gene: TRBJ2-7; clone size: NA; V gene: TRBV11-2; CDR3 protein: CASSLEASESYEQYF; CDR3 DNA: TGTGCCAGCAGCTTAGAGGCTAGCGAATCCTACGAGCAGTACTTC
D gene: NA; J gene: TRBJ2-2; clone size: NA; V gene: TRBV4-3; CDR3 protein: CASSQEALARTGELFF; CDR3 DNA: TGCGCCAGCAGCCAAGAAGCGTTAGCCCGGACCGGGGAGCTGTTTTTT
D gene: NA; J gene: TRBJ2-3; clone size: many; V gene: TRBV6-5; CDR3 protein: CASSYAGPGTDTQYF; CDR3 DNA: TGTGCCAGCAGTTACGCGGGCCCAGGCACAGATACGCAGTATTTT
D gene: TRBD1; J gene: TRBJ2-3; clone size: few; V gene: TRBV29-1; CDR3 protein: CSVKTGTTDTQYF; CDR3 DNA: TGCAGCGTCAAGACAGGGACCACAGATACGCAGTATTTT
D gene: NA; J gene: TRBJ2-1; clone size: few; V gene: TRBV29-1; CDR3 protein: CSVARDGRDNEQFF; CDR3 DNA: TGCAGCGTTGCACGGGACGGCAGGGACAATGAGCAGTTCTTC
D gene: NA; J gene: TRBJ2-3; clone size: many; V gene: TRBV20-1; CDR3 protein: CSALQGETDTQYF; CDR3 DNA: TGCAGTGCCCTACAGGGTGAAACAGATACGCAGTATTTT
D gene: NA; J gene: TRBJ2-2; clone size: NA; V gene: TRBV9; CDR3 protein: CASSMRSYNTGELFF; CDR3 DNA: TGTGCCAGCAGCATGCGGAGTTATAACACCGGGGAGCTGTTTTTT
D gene: NA; J gene: TRBJ2-7; clone size: few; V gene: TRBV9; CDR3 protein: CASSEGPLAASSYEQYF; CDR3 DNA: TGTGCCAGCAGCGAGGGACCTCTTGCGGCCTCATCCTACGAGCAGTACTTC
D gene: TRBD2; J gene: TRBJ2-7; clone size: few; V gene: TRBV20-1; CDR3 protein: CSATQQFSGSTSQYF; CDR3 DNA: TGCAGTGCTACACAACAGTTTAGCGGGAGTACGTCGCAGTACTTC
D gene: NA; J gene: TRBJ1-2; clone size: few; V gene: TRBV3-1; CDR3 protein: CASSQRTDANYGYTF; CDR3 DNA: TGTGCCAGCAGCCAACGGACAGATGCAAACTATGGCTACACCTTC
D gene: TRBD2; J gene: TRBJ2-1; clone size: NA; V gene: TRBV7-2; CDR3 protein: CASAPSSGTYNEQFF; CDR3 DNA: TGTGCCAGCGCACCAAGTAGCGGGACCTACAATGAGCAGTTCTTC
D gene: NA; J gene: TRBJ2-7; clone size: few; V gene: TRBV28; CDR3 protein: CASSFGPGGGGHSYEQYF; CDR3 DNA: NA
D gene: TRBD1; J gene: TRBJ2-5; clone size: NA; V gene: TRBV20-1; CDR3 protein: CSARETGEETQYF; CDR3 DNA: TGCAGTGCTAGGGAGACAGGGGAAGAGACCCAGTACTTC
D gene: NA; J gene: TRBJ2-6; clone size: NA; V gene: TRBV23-1; CDR3 protein: CASKLGQTSLSFSGANVLTF; CDR3 DNA: TGCGCCAGCAAACTAGGACAGACTTCTTTATCCTTCTCTGGGGCCAACGTCCTGACTTTC
D gene: TRBD1; J gene: TRBJ2-5; clone size: NA; V gene: TRBV2; CDR3 protein: CASSGTGGGKETQYF; CDR3 DNA: TGTGCCAGCAGTGGGACAGGGGGTGGAAAAGAGACCCAGTACTTC
D gene: TRBD2; J gene: TRBJ2-1; clone size: NA; V gene: TRBV10-3; CDR3 protein: CAISGRLAGEGNEQFF; CDR3 DNA: TGTGCCATCAGTGGCCGACTAGCGGGAGAGGGTAATGAGCAGTTCTTC
D gene: NA; J gene: TRBJ2-7; clone size: few; V gene: TRBV7-8; CDR3 protein: CASSRGTVDYEQYF; CDR3 DNA: TGTGCCAGCAGCCGCGGGACAGTCGATTACGAGCAGTACTTC
D gene: TRBD2; J gene: TRBJ2-1; clone size: few; V gene: TRBV28; CDR3 protein: CASSAPGGTLGDEQFF; CDR3 DNA: TGTGCCAGCTCAGCTCCGGGGGGGACCCTAGGGGATGAGCAGTTCTTC
D gene: TRBD1; J gene: TRBJ2-7; clone size: many; V gene: TRBV12-3/TRBV12-4; CDR3 protein: CASSLGQGSSYEQYF; CDR3 DNA: TGTGCCAGCAGTTTGGGACAGGGAAGCTCCTACGAGCAGTACTTC
D gene: NA; J gene: TRBJ2-7; clone size: few; V gene: TRBV7-8; CDR3 protein: CASKGEDTYEQYF; CDR3 DNA: TGTGCCAGCAAGGGGGAGGATACCTACGAGCAGTACTTC
D gene: TRBD2; J gene: TRBJ2-5; clone size: many; V gene: TRBV5-1; CDR3 protein: CASSLGLAAQETQYF; CDR3 DNA: TGCGCCAGCAGCTTGGGACTAGCGGCACAAGAGACCCAGTACTTC
D gene: TRBD2; J gene: TRBJ2-7; clone size: NA; V gene: TRBV28; CDR3 protein: CASSTTAGVANEQYF; CDR3 DNA: TGTGCCAGCAGTACAACAGCGGGAGTCGCAAACGAGCAGTACTTC
D gene: NA; J gene: TRBJ2-7; clone size: few; V gene: TRBV18; CDR3 protein: CASSPLPAGVVIEQYF; CDR3 DNA: TGTGCCAGCTCACCACTCCCGGCAGGGGTGGTGATCGAGCAGTACTTC
D gene: TRBD2; J gene: TRBJ2-7; clone size: many; V gene: TRBV27; CDR3 protein: CASSFGLAGGSSYEQYF; CDR3 DNA: TGTGCCAGCAGTTTCGGACTAGCGGGAGGGAGCTCCTACGAGCAGTACTTC
D gene: NA; J gene: TRBJ1-1; clone size: few; V gene: TRBV19; CDR3 protein: CASSIGQANTEAFF; CDR3 DNA: TGTGCCAGTAGTATCGGGCAGGCGAACACTGAAGCTTTCTTT
D gene: NA; J gene: TRBJ2-7; clone size: NA; V gene: TRBV7-9; CDR3 protein: CASSPWDSGNQYEQYF; CDR3 DNA: TGTGCCAGCAGCCCCTGGGACAGCGGGAACCAGTACGAGCAGTACTTC
D gene: NA; J gene: TRBJ2-1; clone size: many; V gene: TRBV5-1; CDR3 protein: CASSLTSGTGINEQFF; CDR3 DNA: TGCGCCAGCAGCTTGACTAGCGGGACAGGGATCAATGAGCAGTTCTTC
D gene: NA; J gene: TRBJ2-1; clone size: NA; V gene: TRBV2; CDR3 protein: CASSVGRNNEQFF; CDR3 DNA: TGTGCCAGCAGTGTAGGCCGAAACAATGAGCAGTTCTTC
D gene: TRBD2; J gene: TRBJ2-3; clone size: NA; V gene: TRBV20-1; CDR3 protein: CSARATVVAGTTDTQYF; CDR3 DNA: TGCAGTGCTAGAGCCACCGTTGTAGCGGGGACGACAGATACGCAGTATTTT
D gene: TRBD2; J gene: TRBJ2-1; clone size: few; V gene: TRBV20-1; CDR3 protein: CSAREGSSGGNEQFF; CDR3 DNA: TGCAGTGCTAGAGAAGGGTCTAGCGGGGGGAATGAGCAGTTCTTC
D gene: TRBD1; J gene: TRBJ2-7; clone size: NA; V gene: TRBV5-6; CDR3 protein: CASSIPGLRDSEQYF; CDR3 DNA: TGTGCCAGCAGCATACCGGGCCTACGGGACAGCGAGCAGTACTTC
D gene: NA; J gene: TRBJ2-7; clone size: many; V gene: TRBV20-1; CDR3 protein: CSASEGALSYEQYF; CDR3 DNA: TGCAGTGCTAGCGAGGGAGCCCTATCCTACGAGCAGTACTTC
D gene: NA; J gene: TRBJ2-5; clone size: few; V gene: TRBV7-2; CDR3 protein: CASSLVWTEQETQYF; CDR3 DNA: TGTGCCAGCAGCTTAGTATGGACGGAACAAGAGACCCAGTACTTC
D gene: TRBD1; J gene: TRBJ2-1; clone size: few; V gene: TRBV28; CDR3 protein: CASSRIRDRTNNEQFF; CDR3 DNA: TGTGCCAGCAGCCGAATCCGGGACAGGACCAACAATGAGCAGTTCTTC
D gene: TRBD1; J gene: TRBJ2-3; clone size: few; V gene: TRBV29-1; CDR3 protein: CSVLRQGAADTQYF; CDR3 DNA: TGCAGCGTTCTGAGACAGGGGGCCGCAGATACGCAGTATTTT
D gene: TRBD2; J gene: TRBJ2-3; clone size: few; V gene: TRBV3-1; CDR3 protein: CASSQDQRLAGGTDTQYF; CDR3 DNA: TGTGCCAGCAGCCAAGATCAGAGACTAGCGGGGGGCACAGATACGCAGTATTTT
D gene: NA; J gene: TRBJ2-7; clone size: few; V gene: TRBV6-2/TRBV6-3; CDR3 protein: CASSILRRAGATYEQYF; CDR3 DNA: TGTGCCAGCAGTATTCTCCGGCGTGCAGGGGCTACCTACGAGCAGTACTTC
D gene: NA; J gene: TRBJ2-1; clone size: few; V gene: TRBV10-3; CDR3 protein: CAIRTDQEWFF; CDR3 DNA: TGTGCCATCAGGACGGACCAGGAGTGGTTCTTC
D gene: TRBD1; J gene: TRBJ2-5; clone size: few; V gene: TRBV28; CDR3 protein: CASRPQGAKETQYF; CDR3 DNA: TGTGCCAGCAGGCCACAGGGGGCGAAAGAGACCCAGTACTTC
D gene: NA; J gene: TRBJ1-2; clone size: few; V gene: TRBV20-1; CDR3 protein: CSARRPAMDGYTF; CDR3 DNA: TGCAGTGCTAGACGACCGGCGATGGATGGCTACACCTTC
D gene: TRBD1; J gene: TRBJ2-7; clone size: NA; V gene: TRBV7-9; CDR3 protein: CASSFGPGQGSYEQYF; CDR3 DNA: TGTGCCAGCAGCTTTGGGCCGGGACAGGGCTCCTACGAGCAGTACTTC
D gene: TRBD1; J gene: TRBJ2-7; clone size: few; V gene: TRBV5-1; CDR3 protein: CASARDSLHSSYEQYF; CDR3 DNA: TGCGCCAGCGCGAGGGACAGCTTACATAGCTCCTACGAGCAGTACTTC
D gene: NA; J gene: TRBJ2-1; clone size: few; V gene: TRBV12-3/TRBV12-4; CDR3 protein: CASSFMDEGLGEQFF; CDR3 DNA: TGTGCCAGCAGTTTTATGGACGAGGGATTGGGGGAGCAGTTCTTC